Below are 18 T cell receptor beta chains sequenced from a single sample in a study of blood T cell repertoires in COVID-19. Libraries were prepared by immunoSEQ multiplex PCR; TCRdb keeps only in-frame clonotypes and omits some of them. Counted here are tens of thousands of clones, 70% to 90% occurring once; the ten biggest clones make up roughly 7%. The source material was peripheral blood. The receptors stem from a man in his fifties or sixties with acute or convalescent COVID-19.

The chain joins TRBV14 to TRBJ2-2; a possible D gene is TRBD1 (5 bases). This CDR3 contains 16 residues. The germline CDR1 and CDR2 sequences are SGHDN and FVKESK. Trimming took 2 bases from V and 8 from J, leaving 18 bases between them. Here the CDR3 reads CASSQRSGNSGGELFF. DNA for the CDR3: TGTGCCAGCAGCCAACGTTCAGGGAACTCCGGGGGGGAGCTGTTTTTT.

The V call is TRBV7-9, the J call TRBJ1-1; D gene unclear. This CDR3 has 14 residues. Germline V gene sequence: CDR1 SEHNR, CDR2 FQNEAQ (reference sequence). V was trimmed by 5 bases and J by 1 base, leaving 11 bases between them. In nucleotides, the CDR3 is TGTGCCAGCAGCCCCAGACGGGAGAACACTGAAGCTTTCTTT. Translated, it gives CASSPRRENTEAFF.

The rearrangement links TRBV23-1 to TRBJ2-1; 13 bases match TRBD2. TRBV23-1 is flagged as an ORF with uncertain function. V lost 0 bases to trimming and J lost 2 bases; unmatched junction nucleotides: 7. The CDR3 covers 19 residues. For the CDR3, the DNA is TGCGCCAGCAGTCAATCAGTACTAGCGGGGGGGATTACCTACAATGAGCAGTTCTTC. This encodes CASSQSVLAGGITYNEQFF.

Only a few counts were recorded for this clone. The chain links TRBV5-4 to TRBJ1-1; D possibly corresponds to TRBD1 (5 bases). This CDR3 comprises 16 residues. Trimming cost V 0 bases and J 3 bases, with 15 bases left between them. Germline V gives CDR1 SGHNT, CDR2 YYREEE (reference sequence). The CDR3 reads CASSLAGRQTDTEAFF. The CDR3 DNA sequence: TGTGCCAGCAGCTTGGCCGGCCGACAGACTGACACTGAAGCTTTCTTT.

The CDR3 bases are TGCGCCAGCAGCTTGGGGCCATCCAATTCACCCCTCCACTTT. Its protein product is CASSLGPSNSPLHF. The rearrangement joins TRBV5-1 to TRBJ1-6; no clear D. Trimming took off 0 bases at V and 7 bases at J, with 8 bases between the two ends. The germline V gene encodes CDR1 SGHRS and CDR2 YFSETQ. CDR3 size: 14 residues.

J is TRBJ1-6 and V is TRBV5-1; tentative D call: TRBD1 (6 bases). V shed 4 bases and J shed 1 base, with 6 bases lying between them. CDR3 length: 14 residues. CDR1 is SGHRS, CDR2 YFSETQ, per germline. CDR3 coding DNA: TGCGCCAGCAGCACAGGGTCCTATAATTCACCCCTCCACTTT. Protein product: CASSTGSYNSPLHF.

The chain combines TRBV19 with TRBJ1-1; a possible D gene is TRBD1 (5 bases). With 5 bases removed from V and 1 base from J, the gap between germline ends came to 8 bases. Germline V gene sequence: CDR1 LNHDA, CDR2 SQIVND (reference sequence). CDR3 length: 13 residues. The CDR3 DNA sequence: TGTGCCAGTAGTCTCCAGGGGAACACTGAAGCTTTCTTT. It specifies CASSLQGNTEAFF.

Points on this clone: The sample contains more than one DNA sequence encoding this CDR3. This chain joins TRBV7-2 and TRBJ2-5; 10 bases fit TRBD2. The CDR3 covers 15 residues. Germline CDR1 SGHTA, CDR2 FQGNSA. V gave up 2 bases and J gave up 2 bases; unmatched junction bases: 2. CDR3 sequence (DNA): TGTGCCAGCAGCTTAACAGCGGGGGGGCAAGAGACCCAGTACTTC. It is translated as CASSLTAGGQETQYF.

The chain combines TRBV6-6 with TRBJ2-5, with 9 bases matching TRBD1. The CDR3 loop spans 15 amino acids. The V and J ends lost 5 bases and 5 bases, in that order; junction bases with no gene match: 9. Germline V gene lookup returns CDR1 MNHNY and CDR2 SVGAGI (reference sequence). CDR3 residues: CASSTGGAGEETQYF. CDR3 sequence (DNA): TGTGCCAGCAGTACAGGGGGCGCGGGCGAGGAGACCCAGTACTTC.

In nucleotides, the CDR3 is TGTGCCAGCAGTGAAGACAGCACCGGGGAGCTGTTTTTT. The encoded protein is CASSEDSTGELFF. This chain joins TRBV6-1 and TRBJ2-2; no definite D call. The germline CDR1 and CDR2 sequences are MNHNS and SASEGT. V was pared by 1 base and J by 4 bases, with 4 bases between. The CDR3 has 13 residues.

The chain has TRBV27 and TRBJ2-7; 9 bases are a match to TRBD1. In germline, CDR1 is MNHEY, CDR2 SMNVEV (reference sequence). The CDR3 is 13 amino acids. V was clipped by 7 bases and J by 9 bases; unmatched bases: 10. CDR3 amino acids: CASTGTGLGRQYF. The CDR3 region has the DNA TGTGCCAGCACCGGGACAGGGTTGGGGAGGCAGTACTTC.

This chain joins TRBV24-1 and TRBJ1-1, with 9 bases that match TRBD1. This CDR3 has 14 amino acids. J gave up 4 bases and V 7 bases, and 6 bases lay outside the gene matches. In germline, CDR1 is KGHDR, CDR2 SFDVKD. CDR3 sequence reads: CATRKGTGTTEAFF. The DNA of the CDR3 is TGTGCCACCAGAAAAGGGACAGGGACCACTGAAGCTTTCTTT.

This chain uses TRBV9 with TRBJ2-5; 13 positions agree with TRBD2. Trimming cost V 0 bases and J 5 bases; bases outside gene matches: 7. The germline gives CDR1 SGDLS, CDR2 YYNGEE. CDR3 length equals 17 residues. Here the CDR3 reads CASSVGLLAGGRETQYF. In DNA, the CDR3 is TGTGCCAGCAGCGTAGGGTTACTAGCGGGGGGGCGGGAGACCCAGTACTTC. Using reference TRBV9 and TRBJ2-5 for the parts outside the CDR3, the full variable domain is DSGVTQTPKHLITATGQRVTLRCSPRSGDLSVYWYQQSLDQGLQFLIQYYNGEERAKGNILERFSAQQFPDLHSELNLSSLELGDSALYFCASSVGLLAGGRETQYFGPGTRLLVL.

The chain is built from TRBV2 and TRBJ1-4; weak D call: TRBD1 (5 bases). V was clipped by 2 bases and J by 2 bases, with 15 bases between them. Germline assignment: CDR1 SNHLY and CDR2 FYNNEI. CDR3 length: 17 amino acids. DNA of the CDR3: TGTGCCAGCAGTGAATGGGGGGGTGGGAAGACTAATGAAAAACTGTTTTTT. This codes for CASSEWGGGKTNEKLFF.

The J gene is TRBJ1-6, the V gene TRBV30; D is undetermined. The CDR3 extends over 13 amino acids. Germline-derived CDR1 and CDR2 are GTSNPN and SVGIG (reference sequence). Trimming shortened V by 4 bases and J by 5 bases, and 9 bases separated the two germline ends. The CDR3 region has the DNA TGTGCCTGGAATGGCGGTAATAATTCACCCCTCCACTTT. Its translation is CAWNGGNNSPLHF. Full variable domain (missing parts from reference TRBV30 and TRBJ1-6): SQTIHQWPATLVQPVGSPLSLECTVEGTSNPNLYWYRQAAGRGLQLLFYSVGIGQISSEVPQNLSASRPQDRQFILSSKKLLLSDSGFYLCAWNGGNNSPLHFGNGTRLTVT.

A few counts support this clone. The chain couples TRBV28 to TRBJ1-6, with D possibly TRBD1 on 5 matching bases. Germline CDR1 is MDHEN and CDR2 is SYDVKM. This CDR3 comprises 15 residues. V lost 5 bases and J 8 bases, leaving 16 bases between the germline ends. The CDR3 DNA follows: TGTGCCAGCAGTCCCAGGACAAGAAGTGATTCACCCCTCCACTTT. Amino acids: CASSPRTRSDSPLHF.

There are a few counts of this clone. V and J are TRBV5-6 and TRBJ1-1; possible D gene TRBD1, 5 bases. V was trimmed by 2 bases and J by 5 bases, leaving 10 bases between them. The CDR3 consists of 13 residues. CDR1 is SGHDT and CDR2 is YYEEEE in the germline V gene. The CDR3 protein is CASSFRGGTEAFF. The CDR3 coding sequence is TGTGCCAGCAGCTTCCGGGGGGGTACTGAAGCTTTCTTT. Filled out from reference TRBV5-6 and TRBJ1-1, the complete variable domain reads DAGVTQSPTHLIKTRGQQVTLRCSPKSGHDTVSWYQQALGQGPQFIFQYYEEEERQRGNFPDRFSGHQFPNYSSELNVNALLLGDSALYLCASSFRGGTEAFFGQGTRLTVV.

V usage is TRBV5-1 and J usage is TRBJ2-1; 9 bases fit TRBD2. Germline V CDR1 and CDR2: SGHRS, YFSETQ. The CDR3 spans 18 residues. The V gene end was trimmed by 6 bases and the J gene end by 1 base; junction bases not matched to a gene: 14. CDR3 nucleotides: TGCGCCAGCAACCCATCATCTTTAGCGGGGGTATCCTACAATGAGCAGTTCTTC. Protein product: CASNPSSLAGVSYNEQFF.